This T cell receptor (beta chain) was observed in a study of T cells after yellow fever vaccination. Germline CDR1 is SGHRS and CDR2 is YFSETQ. V lost 5 bases and J 5 bases, leaving 13 bases between the germline ends. This CDR3 comprises 14 residues. Study results and limitations: By day 5 rather than day 15, the secondary response had peaked, though it was weaker.

This clonotype was found many times. Its antigen is undetermined. One entry per CDR3 protein, called by TCRdb with MiXCR from the 5' RACE reads. The profile shows 450,000 to 550,000 distinct CDR3 sequences, 21% of them singletons. This TCR came from a man between 18 and 35 years old who received the YFV17D yellow fever vaccine. The source material was PBMCs, sampled roughly 20 days after the first yellow fever vaccination. J is TRBJ2-2 and V is TRBV5-1; D unclear. In nucleotides, the CDR3 is TGCGCCAGCAGTTCGGCGGTAGGGACCGGGGAGCTGTTTTTT. It encodes CASSSAVGTGELFF.